This T cell receptor (beta chain) was retrieved from a study of shared clonotypes between healthy human individuals. Study observations and caveats: Incompleteness in sorted-subset sequencing, despite large depth, was shown by rarefaction.

Regarding this clone: Its antigen is not known.

Only Caucasian adults living in Nashville, Tennessee made up the donor group. Genomic DNA per cell subset filled all wells of several immunoSEQ plates. Assay: immunoSEQ multiplex PCR; the TCRdb copy retains only in-frame clones and omits some. The sample contains about 2.4 million clones, 90% to 95% of which appear only once. CDR3 length: 14 residues. Germline trimming cut 4 bases from V and 3 bases from J; bases unmatched to any gene: 4. The germline gives CDR1 LNHDA, CDR2 SQIVND (reference sequence). The sequenced sample was naive CD4+ T cells from PBMCs. Regarding subset: CD45RA+ positively selected. The TCR comes from a man between 18 and 29 years old in good health. Some clones in this sample may be carry-over from other donors' samples. The rearrangement joins TRBV19 to TRBJ1-2, with 8 positions matching TRBD1. CDR3 region: CASSTYRGDYGYTF. The CDR3 coding sequence is TGTGCCAGTAGTACCTACAGGGGGGACTATGGCTACACCTTC. Drawing the rest from reference TRBV19 and TRBJ1-2, the complete variable domain is DGGITQSPKYLFRKEGQNVTLSCEQNLNHDAMYWYRQDPGQGLRLIYYSQIVNDFQKGDIAEGYSVSREKKESFPLTVTSAQKNPTAFYLCASSTYRGDYGYTFGSGTRLTVV.